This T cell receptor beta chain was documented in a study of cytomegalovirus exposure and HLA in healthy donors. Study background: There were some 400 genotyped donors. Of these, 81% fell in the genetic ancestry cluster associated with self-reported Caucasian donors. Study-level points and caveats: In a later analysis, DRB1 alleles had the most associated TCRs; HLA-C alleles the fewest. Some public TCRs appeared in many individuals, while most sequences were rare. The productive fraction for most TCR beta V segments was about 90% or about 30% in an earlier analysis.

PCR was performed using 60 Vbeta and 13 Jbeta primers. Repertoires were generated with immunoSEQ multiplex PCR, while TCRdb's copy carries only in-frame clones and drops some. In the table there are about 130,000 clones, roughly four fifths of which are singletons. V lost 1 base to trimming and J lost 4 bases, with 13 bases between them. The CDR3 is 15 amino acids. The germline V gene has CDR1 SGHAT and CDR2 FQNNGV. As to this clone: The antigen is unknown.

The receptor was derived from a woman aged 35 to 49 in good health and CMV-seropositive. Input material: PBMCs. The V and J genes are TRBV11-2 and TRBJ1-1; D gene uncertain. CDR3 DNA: TGTGCCAGCAGCTTAGGCGGAGGGTCGGTCACTGAAGCTTTCTTT. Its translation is CASSLGGGSVTEAFF.